These 21 T cell receptor beta chains originate from one sample sequenced in a study of blood T cell repertoires in COVID-19. Only in-frame clones appear in the TCRdb table, and some are missing; sequencing was by immunoSEQ multiplex PCR. The table records around 150,000 clones, about nine tenths of them present only once. The sequencing sample was made of peripheral blood. The receptors come from a human donor with COVID-19, enrolled during active disease. The donor label of this sample is uncertain.

This sequence joins TRBV18 and TRBJ2-3; the match to TRBD1 covers 8 bases. J lost 2 bases, V lost 1 base, and 5 bases had no gene match. This CDR3 has 16 residues. Germline V gene lookup returns CDR1 KGHSH and CDR2 LQKENI. The DNA of the CDR3 is TGTGCCAGCTCACCACGGGACAGGTTTTTCACAGATACGCAGTATTTT. Protein product: CASSPRDRFFTDTQYF.

The gene calls are TRBV7-9 and TRBJ2-1, with 7 bases that match TRBD2. Germline assignment: CDR1 SEHNR and CDR2 FQNEAQ (reference sequence). The CDR3 spans 16 residues. Unmatched junction bases numbered 5, after V lost 1 base and J lost 2 bases. The DNA of the CDR3 is TGTGCCAGCAGCTTAGGTGTCGGGAGGACCTACAATGAGCAGTTCTTC. Protein: CASSLGVGRTYNEQFF.

The chain couples TRBV11-1 to TRBJ2-7; a possible D gene is TRBD1 (6 bases). Germline CDR1 SGHAT, CDR2 FQDESV (reference sequence). This CDR3 comprises 14 residues. V was shortened by 1 base and J by 5 bases, with 12 bases between the two germline ends. DNA of the CDR3: TGTGCCAGCAGCTTAGGGTTACAGGGCGACGAGCAGTACTTC. It translates to CASSLGLQGDEQYF.

The rearrangement joins TRBV27 to TRBJ1-1, with D possibly matching TRBD1 (5 bases). Trimming left V 6 bases short and J 0 bases short, with 11 bases between. The CDR3 is 14 amino acids. In germline, CDR1 is MNHEY, CDR2 SMNVEV (reference sequence). CDR3 sequence reads: CASRTGGMNTEAFF. The CDR3 DNA reads as TGTGCCAGCAGGACCGGGGGGATGAACACTGAAGCTTTCTTT.

DNA of the CDR3: TGCGCCAGCAGCCGACAAGACAGCCAAGAGACCCAGTACTTC. This encodes CASSRQDSQETQYF. This sequence joins TRBV4-1 and TRBJ2-5, with D tentatively TRBD1 (5 bases). The CDR3 has 14 amino acids. V lost 4 bases to trimming and J lost 1 base, with 10 bases between them. Per germline, CDR1 MGHRA and CDR2 YSYEKL.

The V call is TRBV5-4, the J call TRBJ1-6; maybe TRBD1 (6 bases). Trimming took 0 bases from V and 0 from J, leaving 10 bases between them. Germline V gene data show CDR1 as SGHNT and CDR2 as YYREEE (reference sequence). This CDR3 has 17 amino acids. The DNA of the CDR3 is TGTGCCAGCAGCTTGGACAGGGCATCCTCCTATAATTCACCCCTCCACTTT. This gives the protein CASSLDRASSYNSPLHF.

The chain is built from TRBV2 and TRBJ2-7; D is undetermined. The CDR3 has 15 amino acids. Trimming cost V 2 bases and J 6 bases, with 17 bases left between them. Germline lookup yields CDR1 SNHLY and CDR2 FYNNEI. The CDR3 protein is CASSEFRLDESEQYF. The CDR3 nucleotides are TGTGCCAGCAGTGAATTTCGACTGGATGAAAGCGAGCAGTACTTC.

This clone was recorded once. The chain combines TRBV18 with TRBJ2-1, with D hard to call. This CDR3 region has 12 residues. V was trimmed by 2 bases and J by 10 bases, leaving 9 bases between them. Germline V gives CDR1 KGHSH, CDR2 LQKENI. CDR3 sequence: CASSPVAREQFF. For the CDR3, the DNA is TGTGCCAGCTCACCAGTCGCACGGGAGCAGTTCTTC.

This clone was recorded a few times. DNA of the CDR3: TGTGCCAGCAGCCCCCGACAGGGCGATCAGCCCCAGCATTTT. Translation: CASSPRQGDQPQHF. The V call is TRBV3-1 (or the pseudogene TRBV3-2), the J call TRBJ1-5; 7 bases align to TRBD1. V shed 4 bases, J shed 5 bases, and the junction held 5 bases outside the gene matches. The CDR3 length is 14 residues. Germline V gives CDR1 LGHDT, CDR2 YNNKEL (reference sequence).

This clone came up once. This sequence joins TRBV10-1 and TRBJ1-1, with a tentative D call TRBD1 (5 bases). This CDR3 has 13 residues. Germline lookup yields CDR1 WNHNN and CDR2 SYGVQD (reference sequence). The germline V and J ends were trimmed by 6 bases and 10 bases, with 18 bases remaining between them. The CDR3, as DNA: TGCGCCAGCAGCAATCACCCCGGGGGAGCAGCTTTCTTT. Its protein product is CASSNHPGGAAFF.

V is TRBV7-9 and J is TRBJ2-3; 8 bases are a match to TRBD1. Germline V CDR1 and CDR2: SEHNR, FQNEAQ (reference sequence). The CDR3 totals 15 residues. V was pared by 5 bases and J by 7 bases, with 11 bases of the junction left unmatched. CDR3: CASSVQGGLIHTQYF. For the CDR3, the DNA is TGTGCCAGCAGCGTACAGGGGGGTTTAATACATACGCAGTATTTT.

The chain recombines TRBV13 with TRBJ2-2, with D possibly being TRBD1 (6 bases). The V gene's germline CDR1 is PRHDT and CDR2 FYEKMQ (reference sequence). The germline V and J ends were trimmed by 5 bases and 4 bases, with 11 bases remaining between them. CDR3 length: 14 amino acids. The CDR3 loop is CASSQGGGTGELFF. CDR3 sequence (DNA): TGTGCCAGCAGCCAAGGGGGTGGCACCGGGGAGCTGTTTTTT.

This chain connects TRBV9 to TRBJ2-7; maybe TRBD2 (7 bases). Germline V gene lookup returns CDR1 SGDLS and CDR2 YYNGEE. V lost 6 bases to trimming and J lost 4 bases, with 20 bases between them. The CDR3 is 15 residues long. CDR3 sequence (DNA): TGTGCCAGCACCCCAGAGGACAGCGGGGTTTACGAGCAGTACTTC. It codes for CASTPEDSGVYEQYF.

This clone showed up just once. V usage is TRBV19 and J usage is TRBJ1-4; no firm D call. This CDR3 comprises 15 residues. Trimming shortened V by 8 bases and J by 6 bases, and 19 bases separated the two germline ends. Germline V lookup: CDR1 LNHDA, CDR2 SQIVND (reference sequence). The CDR3 nucleotides read TGTGCCAGTGCTTACGGACTTTTTTTGGATGAAAAACTGTTTTTT. Residues: CASAYGLFLDEKLFF.

This clone is a singleton in its sample. The chain combines TRBV5-1 with TRBJ1-1; TRBD1 matches 12 bases. From germline, CDR1 is SGHRS and CDR2 YFSETQ. Losses at the gene ends were 4 bases for V and 1 base for J; bases not matched to a gene: 8. The CDR3 has 17 residues. The CDR3 loop is CASSLPGQGAGNTEAFF. The CDR3 DNA sequence: TGCGCCAGCAGCCTACCGGGACAGGGGGCCGGGAACACTGAAGCTTTCTTT.

This rearrangement joins TRBV11-3 to TRBJ2-7, with 8 bases that match TRBD1. V dropped 5 bases and J dropped 2; count of bases not matched to a gene: 2. Looked up from germline, CDR1 is SGHNT and CDR2 is YENEEA. The CDR3 runs to 13 residues. The CDR3 loop reads CASSVGQAYEQYF. The CDR3 DNA is TGTGCCAGCAGCGTGGGACAGGCCTACGAGCAGTACTTC.

V is TRBV19 and J is TRBJ1-5, with 9 bases aligning to TRBD1. The CDR3 totals 17 residues. Trimming took 7 bases from V and 6 from J; bases not matched to a gene: 16. Germline CDR1 is LNHDA and CDR2 is SQIVND (reference sequence). In DNA form, the CDR3 reads TGTGCCAGTACGGCCCGCTTACAGGGGGCGCACGGTCAGCCCCAGCATTTT. Its translation: CASTARLQGAHGQPQHF. The full variable domain, in which reference TRBV19 and TRBJ1-5 provide the parts outside the CDR3, is DGGITQSPKYLFRKEGQNVTLSCEQNLNHDAMYWYRQDPGQGLRLIYYSQIVNDFQKGDIAEGYSVSREKKESFPLTVTSAQKNPTAFYLCASTARLQGAHGQPQHFGDGTRLSIL.

V and J are TRBV14 and TRBJ2-1; the D gene is possibly TRBD1 (6 bases). This CDR3 has 14 residues. The germline V gene has CDR1 SGHDN and CDR2 FVKESK. Trimming shortened V by 3 bases and J by 9 bases, and 15 bases separated the two germline ends. The DNA for the CDR3 is TGTGCCAGCAGCCACGAATACAGGGCCGGTGAGCAGTTCTTC. Protein: CASSHEYRAGEQFF. The full variable domain, completed using reference TRBV14 and TRBJ2-1, is EAGVTQFPSHSVIEKGQTVTLRCDPISGHDNLYWYRRVMGKEIKFLLHFVKESKQDESGMPNNRFLAERTGGTYSTLKVQPAELEDSGVYFCASSHEYRAGEQFFGPGTRLTVL.

The V and J genes are TRBV6-6 and TRBJ1-6; no clear D. This CDR3 has 14 amino acids. The V gene's germline CDR1 is MNHNY and CDR2 SVGAGI (reference sequence). With 1 base removed from V and 8 bases from J, the gap between germline ends came to 9 bases. The CDR3 DNA reads TGTGCCAGCAGTTACTTTTCCATTGATTCACCCCTCCACTTT. It is translated as CASSYFSIDSPLHF.

The chain uses TRBV25-1 and TRBJ2-2; D remains unclear. The CDR3 is 14 amino acids. CDR1 is MGHDK, CDR2 SYGVNS, per germline. The V gene lost 3 bases and the J gene lost 3 bases, with 8 bases spanning the gap. For the CDR3, the DNA is TGTGCCAGCAGTGATGCCGGGTACACCGGGGAGCTGTTTTTT. Translated, it gives CASSDAGYTGELFF.

The rearrangement joins TRBV10-3 to TRBJ1-4, with 8 positions matching TRBD1. The CDR3 consists of 14 residues. Per germline, CDR1 ENHRY and CDR2 SYGVKD. With 2 bases clipped from V and 14 bases from J, the junction kept 10 bases outside the gene matches. The chain's CDR3 is CAISEGTGINLLFF. CDR3 DNA: TGTGCCATCAGTGAGGGGACAGGAATCAATTTGCTGTTTTTT.